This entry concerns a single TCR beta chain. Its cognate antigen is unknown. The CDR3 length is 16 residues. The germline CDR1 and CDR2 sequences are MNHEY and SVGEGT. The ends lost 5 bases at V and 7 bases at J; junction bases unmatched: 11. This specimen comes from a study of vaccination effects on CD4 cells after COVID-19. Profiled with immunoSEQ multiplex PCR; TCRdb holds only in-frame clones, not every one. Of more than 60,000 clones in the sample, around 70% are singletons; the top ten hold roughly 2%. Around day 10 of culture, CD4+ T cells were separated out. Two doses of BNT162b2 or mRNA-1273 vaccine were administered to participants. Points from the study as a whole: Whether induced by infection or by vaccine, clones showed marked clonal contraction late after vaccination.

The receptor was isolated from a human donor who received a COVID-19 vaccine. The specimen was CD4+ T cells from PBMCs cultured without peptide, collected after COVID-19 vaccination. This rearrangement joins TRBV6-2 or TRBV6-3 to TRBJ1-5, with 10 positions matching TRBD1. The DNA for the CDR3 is TGTGCCAGCAGTCAGGGGGACAGGGGATCTGGACAGCCCCAGCATTTT. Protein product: CASSQGDRGSGQPQHF.